A single T cell receptor (beta chain) is shown here with its context. Clones were read by immunoSEQ multiplex PCR, and TCRdb kept only the in-frame ones, dropping some. The sample contains 90,000 to 100,000 clones, about 93% of which appear only once. With V trimmed by 4 bases and J by 3 bases, 2 bases remained unmatched. Germline CDR1 MGHRA, CDR2 YSYEKL. The CDR3 totals 13 residues. The data stem from a study of T cell changes during pregnancy in multiple sclerosis. This receptor was obtained from a female donor with multiple sclerosis, enrolled in a pregnancy study. The chain couples TRBV4-1 to TRBJ2-5; 7 bases align to TRBD2. The specimen was peripheral blood, collected in the first trimester of pregnancy. As DNA, the CDR3 is TGCGCCAGCAGCCGGGGGAGGGAAGAGACCCAGTACTTC. Translated, it gives CASSRGREETQYF.